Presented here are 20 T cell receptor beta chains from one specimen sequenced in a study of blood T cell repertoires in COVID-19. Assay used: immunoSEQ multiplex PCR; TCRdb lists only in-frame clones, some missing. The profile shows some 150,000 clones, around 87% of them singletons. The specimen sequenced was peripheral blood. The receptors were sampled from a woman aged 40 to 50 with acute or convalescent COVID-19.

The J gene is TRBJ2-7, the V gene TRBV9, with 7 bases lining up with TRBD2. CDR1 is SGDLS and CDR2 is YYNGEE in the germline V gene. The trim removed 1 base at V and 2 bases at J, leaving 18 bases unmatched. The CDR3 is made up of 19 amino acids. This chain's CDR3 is CASSVSPHPGSSGPYEQYF. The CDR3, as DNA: TGTGCCAGCAGCGTAAGTCCCCACCCCGGAAGTAGCGGGCCCTACGAGCAGTACTTC.

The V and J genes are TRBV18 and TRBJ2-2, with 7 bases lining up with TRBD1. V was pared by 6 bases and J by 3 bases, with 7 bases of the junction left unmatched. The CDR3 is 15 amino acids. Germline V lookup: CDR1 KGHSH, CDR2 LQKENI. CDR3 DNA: TGTGCCAGCTCGTTCAGACAGGGAGACACCGGGGAGCTGTTTTTT. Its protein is CASSFRQGDTGELFF. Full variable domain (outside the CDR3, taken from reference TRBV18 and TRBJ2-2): NAGVMQNPRHLVRRRGQEARLRCSPMKGHSHVYWYRQLPEEGLKFMVYLQKENIIDESGMPKERFSAEFPKEGPSILRIQQVVRGDSAAYFCASSFRQGDTGELFFGEGSRLTVL.

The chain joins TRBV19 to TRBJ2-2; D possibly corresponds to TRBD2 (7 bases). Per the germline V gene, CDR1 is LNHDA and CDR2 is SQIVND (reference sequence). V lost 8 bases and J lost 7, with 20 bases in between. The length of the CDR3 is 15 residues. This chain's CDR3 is CASRIGGDDVGELFF. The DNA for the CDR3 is TGTGCCAGTCGAATAGGGGGGGATGACGTCGGGGAGCTGTTTTTT.

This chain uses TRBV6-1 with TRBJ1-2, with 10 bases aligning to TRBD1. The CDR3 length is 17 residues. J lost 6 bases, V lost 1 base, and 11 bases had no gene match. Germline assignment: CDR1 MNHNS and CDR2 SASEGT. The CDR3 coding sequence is TGTGCCAGCAGTGAAGGTAGGACAGGGGGTACGACCAATGGCTACACCTTC. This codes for CASSEGRTGGTTNGYTF.

The CDR3 reads CASNVGASGADTQYF. CDR3 DNA sequence: TGCGCCAGCAACGTTGGGGCTTCGGGGGCAGATACGCAGTATTTT. This rearrangement joins TRBV5-1 to TRBJ2-3; TRBD2 might be the D (6 bases). Germline CDR1 SGHRS, CDR2 YFSETQ. This CDR3 spans 15 amino acids. Between the trimmed V and J ends, which lost 6 bases and 4 bases, there was a span of 18 bases.

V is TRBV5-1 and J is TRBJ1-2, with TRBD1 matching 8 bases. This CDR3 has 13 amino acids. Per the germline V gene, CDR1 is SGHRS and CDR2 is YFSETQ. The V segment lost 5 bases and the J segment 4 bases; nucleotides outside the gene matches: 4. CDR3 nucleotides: TGCGCCAGCAGTCCCAGGGGGCTCTATGGCTACACCTTC. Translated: CASSPRGLYGYTF.

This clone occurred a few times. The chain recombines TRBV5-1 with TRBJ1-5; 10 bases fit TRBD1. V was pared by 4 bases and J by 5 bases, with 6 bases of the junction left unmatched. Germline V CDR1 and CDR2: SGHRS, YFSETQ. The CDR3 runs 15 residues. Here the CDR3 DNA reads TGCGCCAGCAGCACTACCGGGACAGGGGATCAGCCCCAGCATTTT. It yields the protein CASSTTGTGDQPQHF.

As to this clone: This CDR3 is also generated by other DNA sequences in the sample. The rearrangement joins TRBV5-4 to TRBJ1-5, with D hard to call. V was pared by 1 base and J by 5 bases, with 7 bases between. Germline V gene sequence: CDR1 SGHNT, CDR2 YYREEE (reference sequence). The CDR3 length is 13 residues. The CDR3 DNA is TGTGCCAGCAGCTTGAATCCCGATCAGCCCCAGCATTTT. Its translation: CASSLNPDQPQHF. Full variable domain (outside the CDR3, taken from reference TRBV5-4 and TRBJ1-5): ETGVTQSPTHLIKTRGQQVTLRCSSQSGHNTVSWYQQALGQGPQFIFQYYREEENGRGNFPPRFSGLQFPNYSSELNVNALELDDSALYLCASSLNPDQPQHFGDGTRLSIL.

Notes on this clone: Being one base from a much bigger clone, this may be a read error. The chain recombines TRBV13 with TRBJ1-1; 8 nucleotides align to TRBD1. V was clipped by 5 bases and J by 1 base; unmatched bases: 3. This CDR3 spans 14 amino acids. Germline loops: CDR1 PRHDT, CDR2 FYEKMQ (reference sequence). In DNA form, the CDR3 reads TGTGCCAGCAGCCCAGGGACAGGGAACACTGAAGCTTTCTTT. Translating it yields CASSPGTGNTEAFF. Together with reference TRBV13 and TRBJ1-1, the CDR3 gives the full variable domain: AAGVIQSPRHLIKEKRETATLKCYPIPRHDTVYWYQQGPGQDPQFLISFYEKMQSDKGSIPDRFSAQQFSDYHSELNMSSLELGDSALYFCASSPGTGNTEAFFGQGTRLTVV.

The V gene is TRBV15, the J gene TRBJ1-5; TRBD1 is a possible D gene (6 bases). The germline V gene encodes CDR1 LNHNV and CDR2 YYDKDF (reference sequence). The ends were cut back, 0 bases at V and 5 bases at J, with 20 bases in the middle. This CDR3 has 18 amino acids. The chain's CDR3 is CATSRDPGAEFRDQPQHF. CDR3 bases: TGTGCCACCAGCAGAGATCCAGGGGCGGAATTTAGGGATCAGCCCCAGCATTTT.

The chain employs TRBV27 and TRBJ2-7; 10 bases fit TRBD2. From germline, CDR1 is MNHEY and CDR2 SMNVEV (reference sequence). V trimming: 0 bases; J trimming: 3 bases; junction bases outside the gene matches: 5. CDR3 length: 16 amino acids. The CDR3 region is CASSLSLAGVFYEQYF. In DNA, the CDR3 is TGTGCCAGCAGTTTATCCCTAGCGGGAGTCTTCTACGAGCAGTACTTC.

As DNA, the CDR3 is TGTGCCAGCAGCAATGACGCGCGACTAGCGGTCACCGGGGAGCTGTTTTTT. This gives the protein CASSNDARLAVTGELFF. The genes are TRBV5-4 and TRBJ2-2, with 9 bases aligning to TRBD2. V shed 4 bases, J shed 4 bases, and the junction held 11 bases outside the gene matches. This CDR3 has 17 amino acids. Germline-derived CDR1 and CDR2 are SGHNT and YYREEE (reference sequence).

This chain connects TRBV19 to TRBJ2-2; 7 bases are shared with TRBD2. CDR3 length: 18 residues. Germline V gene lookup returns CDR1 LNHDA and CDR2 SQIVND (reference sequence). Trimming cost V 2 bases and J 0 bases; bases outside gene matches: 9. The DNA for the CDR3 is TGTGCCAGTAGTATAAGTGGGAGGGGCCGTGCGAACACCGGGGAGCTGTTTTTT. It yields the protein CASSISGRGRANTGELFF. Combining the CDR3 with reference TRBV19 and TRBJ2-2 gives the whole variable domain DGGITQSPKYLFRKEGQNVTLSCEQNLNHDAMYWYRQDPGQGLRLIYYSQIVNDFQKGDIAEGYSVSREKKESFPLTVTSAQKNPTAFYLCASSISGRGRANTGELFFGEGSRLTVL.

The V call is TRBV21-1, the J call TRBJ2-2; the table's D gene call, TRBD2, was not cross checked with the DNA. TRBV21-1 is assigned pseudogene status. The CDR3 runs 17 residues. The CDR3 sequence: CASSPHGGTLLIGELFF. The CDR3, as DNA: TGTGCCAGCAGCCCACATGGGGGGACCTTGTTGATAGGGGAGCTGTTTTTT.

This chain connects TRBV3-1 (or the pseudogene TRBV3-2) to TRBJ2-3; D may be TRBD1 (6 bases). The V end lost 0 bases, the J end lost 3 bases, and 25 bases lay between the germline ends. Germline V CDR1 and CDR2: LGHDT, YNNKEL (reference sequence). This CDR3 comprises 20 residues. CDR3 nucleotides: TGTGCCAGCAGCCAAGAGCTCGGACCTAGGGGGTCGTTAGGTACAGATACGCAGTATTTT. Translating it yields CASSQELGPRGSLGTDTQYF.

The CDR3 is CSVSHPQGAQDGTRTDTQYF. CDR3 bases: TGCAGCGTGTCCCACCCTCAGGGGGCTCAAGACGGAACACGGACAGATACGCAGTATTTT. The rearrangement links TRBV29-1 to TRBJ2-3; 8 nucleotides match TRBD1. Trimming took 6 bases from V and 3 from J; bases not matched to a gene: 26. Germline CDR1 and CDR2: SQVTM and ANQGSEA. This CDR3 contains 20 residues.

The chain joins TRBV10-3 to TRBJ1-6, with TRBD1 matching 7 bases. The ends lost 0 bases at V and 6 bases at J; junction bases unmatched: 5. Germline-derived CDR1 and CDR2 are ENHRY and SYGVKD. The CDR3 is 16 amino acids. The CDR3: CAISESGQGVNSPLHF. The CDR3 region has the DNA TGTGCCATCAGTGAGTCGGGGCAGGGGGTTAATTCACCCCTCCACTTT.

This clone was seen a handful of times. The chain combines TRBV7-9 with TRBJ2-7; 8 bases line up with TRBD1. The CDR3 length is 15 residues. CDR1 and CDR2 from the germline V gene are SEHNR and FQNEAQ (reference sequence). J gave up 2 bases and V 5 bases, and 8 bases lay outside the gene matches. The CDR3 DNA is TGTGCCAGCAGCCTCCCAGACAGGGGTCCCTACGAGCAGTACTTC. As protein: CASSLPDRGPYEQYF. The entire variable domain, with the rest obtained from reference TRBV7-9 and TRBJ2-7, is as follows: DTGVSQNPRHKITKRGQNVTFRCDPISEHNRLYWYRQTLGQGPEFLTYFQNEAQLEKSRLLSDRFSAERPKGSFSTLEIQRTEQGDSAMYLCASSLPDRGPYEQYFGPGTRLTVT.

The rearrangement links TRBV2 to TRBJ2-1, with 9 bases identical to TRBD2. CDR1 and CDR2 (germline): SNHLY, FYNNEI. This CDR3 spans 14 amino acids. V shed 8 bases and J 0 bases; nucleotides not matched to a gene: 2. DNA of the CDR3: TGTGCCAGCGGTAGCGGGAGCTCCTACAATGAGCAGTTCTTC. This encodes CASGSGSSYNEQFF. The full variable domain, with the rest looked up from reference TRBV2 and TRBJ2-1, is EPEVTQTPSHQVTQMGQEVILRCVPISNHLYFYWYRQILGQKVEFLVSFYNNEISEKSEIFDDQFSVERPDGSNFTLKIRSTKLEDSAMYFCASGSGSSYNEQFFGPGTRLTVL.

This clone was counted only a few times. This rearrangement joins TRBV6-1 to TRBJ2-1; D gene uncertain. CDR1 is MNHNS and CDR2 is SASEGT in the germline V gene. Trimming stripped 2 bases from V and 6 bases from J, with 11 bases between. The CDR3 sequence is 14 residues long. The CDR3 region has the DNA TGTGCCAGCAGTGAACTGGCCTTGTCCAATGAGCAGTTCTTC. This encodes CASSELALSNEQFF.